This T cell receptor beta chain stems from a study of regulatory T cells in long-lasting Graves disease. Whole-study context: Antithyroid drug exposure in newly diagnosed Graves' patients had lasted under 3 months.

This CDR3 has 13 residues. The trim removed 5 bases at V and 5 bases at J, leaving 1 base unmatched. Germline V CDR1 and CDR2: SGHRS, YFSETQ. Researchers made TCR beta libraries by using iRepertoire HTBI primers and running Arm-PCR on CDR3 regions. Each CDR3 protein gets one entry after TCRdb re-called the multiplex PCR reads with MiXCR. The sample yields about 460,000 distinct CDR3 sequences, 14% seen once. Time point specified: newly diagnosed GD, antithyroid drugs for less than 3 months. Generation of the TCR library employed RNA extracted from PBMCs. The sample was also reused in another study, on T cells in Graves' hyperthyroidism and ophthalmopathy.

The sequencing here drew on peripheral blood mononuclear cells (PBMCs), taken at new diagnosis, from a patient treated with antithyroid drugs. The clonotype comes from a woman between 50 and 59 years old with Graves disease. The genes are TRBV5-1 and TRBJ2-2; 9 nucleotides match TRBD2. The CDR3 bases are TGCGCCAGCAGGGCGGGGGGGACCGGGGAGCTGTTTTTT. This codes for CASRAGGTGELFF.